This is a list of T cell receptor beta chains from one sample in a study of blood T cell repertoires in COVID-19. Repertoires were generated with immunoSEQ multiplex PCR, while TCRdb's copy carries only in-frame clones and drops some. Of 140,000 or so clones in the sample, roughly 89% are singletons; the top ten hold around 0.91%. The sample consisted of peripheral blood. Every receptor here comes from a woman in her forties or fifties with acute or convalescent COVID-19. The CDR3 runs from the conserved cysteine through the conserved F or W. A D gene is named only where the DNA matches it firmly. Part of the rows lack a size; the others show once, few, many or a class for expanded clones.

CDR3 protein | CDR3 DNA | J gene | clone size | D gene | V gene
CSVEDFGEGRETQYF | TGCAGCGTTGAAGATTTCGGGGAGGGACGGGAGACCCAGTACTTC | TRBJ2-5 | . | TRBD2 | TRBV29-1
CASRAGGRNEQFF | TGTGCCAGCAGAGCGGGAGGGAGGAATGAGCAGTTCTTC | TRBJ2-1 | once | TRBD2 | TRBV27
CASSRDRVDTEAFF | TGTGCCAGCAGCCGGGACAGGGTAGACACTGAAGCTTTCTTT | TRBJ1-1 | . | TRBD1 | TRBV11-1
CASSPQQGNGYTF | TGTGCCAGCTCACCACAACAGGGGAATGGCTACACCTTC | TRBJ1-2 | once | TRBD1 | TRBV18
CATSELRTGGPLFAYNEQFF | TGTGCCACCAGTGAACTTCGGACAGGCGGCCCCTTATTTGCCTACAATGAGCAGTTCTTC | TRBJ2-1 | . | TRBD1 | TRBV24-1
CASSPTRTGGTGELFF | TGTGCCAGTAGCCCTACCCGGACAGGTGGGACCGGGGAGCTGTTTTTT | TRBJ2-2 | . | TRBD1 | TRBV19
CASRAGFRGPSYEQYF | TGCGCCAGCAGGGCCGGCTTCAGGGGCCCCTCCTACGAGCAGTACTTC | TRBJ2-7 | once | . | TRBV4-1
CASSSPEETQYF | TGTGCCAGCAGTTCCCCTGAAGAGACCCAGTACTTC | TRBJ2-5 | . | . | TRBV6-5
CAWSVRRGRVNTEAFF | TGTGCCTGGAGTGTACGAAGGGGCAGGGTGAACACTGAAGCTTTCTTT | TRBJ1-1 | few | . | TRBV30
CASSTQGDKNIQYF | TGTGCCAGTAGTACACAGGGGGACAAAAACATTCAGTACTTC | TRBJ2-4 | . | TRBD1 | TRBV19
CASSIGSLAGGYQETQYF | TGTGCCAGTAGTATCGGTTCCCTAGCGGGAGGGTACCAAGAGACCCAGTACTTC | TRBJ2-5 | . | TRBD2 | TRBV19
CASSVGGRNSYEQYF | TGCGCCAGCAGCGTAGGGGGCAGAAACTCCTACGAGCAGTACTTC | TRBJ2-7 | . | TRBD1 | TRBV4-1
CASSFIRTGMNTEAFF | TGTGCCAGCAGCTTCATTCGGACAGGGATGAACACTGAAGCTTTCTTT | TRBJ1-1 | . | TRBD1 | TRBV5-8
CASSVLGPSPYNEQFF | TGTGCCAGTAGTGTTCTGGGGCCCTCACCCTACAATGAGCAGTTCTTC | TRBJ2-1 | once | . | TRBV19
CASSKDRTNTEAFF | TGTGCCAGCAGTAAGGACAGGACGAACACTGAAGCTTTCTTT | TRBJ1-1 | . | TRBD1 | TRBV6-5
CASRTSGTGELFF | TGCGCCAGCAGGACTAGCGGCACCGGGGAGCTGTTTTTT | TRBJ2-2 | . | TRBD2 | TRBV10-1
CSVGQTQTGELFF | TGCAGCGTAGGTCAGACACAGACCGGGGAGCTGTTTTTT | TRBJ2-2 | . | . | TRBV29-1
CASQAGQETQYF | TGTGCCAGCCAGGCGGGACAAGAGACCCAGTACTTC | TRBJ2-5 | . | . | TRBV28
CASSVTRSADTQYF | TGTGCCAGCAGCGTAACGAGGTCCGCAGATACGCAGTATTTT | TRBJ2-3 | . | . | TRBV9
CASSLDRSGQYF | TGTGCCAGCAGCTTAGATCGTTCGGGGCAGTACTTC | TRBJ2-7 | few | . | TRBV11-2
CASSYPPGQGAYEQYF | TGTGCCAGCAGTTACCCGCCGGGACAGGGGGCCTACGAGCAGTACTTC | TRBJ2-7 | . | TRBD1 | TRBV6-5
CASSPDGRTEAFF | TGTGCCAGCTCACCCGACGGGAGGACTGAAGCTTTCTTT | TRBJ1-1 | . | . | TRBV18
CATGPLLAINEQFF | TGTGCCACGGGCCCGTTACTAGCAATCAATGAGCAGTTCTTC | TRBJ2-1 | . | . | TRBV19
CASSIRGSGANVLTF | TGTGCCAGTAGTATAAGAGGGTCTGGGGCCAACGTCCTGACTTTC | TRBJ2-6 | . | . | TRBV19
CASSRDREAGELFF | TGCGCCAGCAGCCGGGACAGGGAGGCCGGGGAGCTGTTTTTT | TRBJ2-2 | . | TRBD1 | TRBV5-1
CASSLVRGSSYEQYF | TGCGCCAGCAGCTTGGTAAGGGGGAGCTCCTACGAGCAGTACTTC | TRBJ2-7 | . | . | TRBV5-1
CASSSDLQGAGAEAFF | TGCGCCAGCAGCTCTGACCTACAGGGGGCGGGAGCTGAAGCTTTCTTT | TRBJ1-1 | . | TRBD1 | TRBV5-1
CASSSPDFHEQFF | TGTGCCAGCAGTTCCCCCGACTTCCATGAGCAGTTCTTC | TRBJ2-1 | . | . | TRBV6-2/TRBV6-3
CASGGGAGANVLTF | TGTGCCTCCGGTGGGGGGGCTGGGGCCAACGTCCTGACTTTC | TRBJ2-6 | . | TRBD2 | TRBV30
CASSSAGGQDTQYF | TGTGCCAGCAGTTCAGCGGGGGGGCAAGATACGCAGTATTTT | TRBJ2-3 | . | TRBD2 | TRBV27
CASNVGQGAYGYTF | TGTGCCAGTAATGTGGGACAGGGAGCCTATGGCTACACCTTC | TRBJ1-2 | . | TRBD1 | TRBV19
CASSGTPTGVEYEQYF | TGTGCCAGCAGCGGCACCCCAACGGGAGTGGAGTACGAGCAGTACTTC | TRBJ2-7 | . | . | TRBV9
CASSLGPEGSSYNEQFF | TGTGCCAGCAGTTTAGGACCTGAGGGAAGCTCCTACAATGAGCAGTTCTTC | TRBJ2-1 | . | . | TRBV28
CASSLFETGPREQYF | TGTGCCAGCAGCTTATTTGAGACAGGACCACGCGAGCAGTACTTC | TRBJ2-7 | . | . | TRBV7-8
CSASEASGYNEQFF | TGCAGTGCTAGTGAGGCTAGCGGATACAATGAGCAGTTCTTC | TRBJ2-1 | . | TRBD2 | TRBV20-1
CASSLSGATDTQYF | TGCGCCAGCAGCTTAAGTGGAGCCACAGATACGCAGTATTTT | TRBJ2-3 | . | . | TRBV5-1
CASSFQPSGRAGETQYF | TGTGCCAGCAGCTTCCAACCTAGCGGGAGGGCCGGAGAGACCCAGTACTTC | TRBJ2-5 | . | TRBD2 | TRBV9
CASSLGLAGGYSPEQFF | TGCGCCAGCAGCTTGGGACTAGCGGGGGGGTATAGCCCTGAGCAGTTCTTC | TRBJ2-1 | . | TRBD2 | TRBV5-1
CASGVQDNKNIQYF | TGTGCCAGTGGGGTTCAGGACAACAAAAACATTCAGTACTTC | TRBJ2-4 | . | . | TRBV19
CAISTAGNGANVLTF | TGTGCCATCAGTACCGCAGGGAATGGGGCCAACGTCCTGACTTTC | TRBJ2-6 | . | . | TRBV10-3
CASSYYDYTF | TGTGCCAGCAGTTACTATGACTACACCTTC | TRBJ1-2 | . | . | TRBV7-2
CASINSGSSYEQYF | TGTGCCAGCATTAATAGCGGGAGTAGCTACGAGCAGTACTTC | TRBJ2-7 | . | TRBD2 | TRBV2
CASSRQAGTQYF | TGTGCCAGCAGCCGACAGGCAGGCACGCAGTATTTT | TRBJ2-3 | . | . | TRBV3-1/TRBV3-2
CASSRDRGYSNQPQHF | TGTGCCAGCAGTCGGGACAGGGGGTATAGCAATCAGCCCCAGCATTTT | TRBJ1-5 | . | TRBD1 | TRBV5-6
CASSRPAGGFFETEAFF | TGCGCCAGCAGCCGGCCTGCCGGGGGTTTCTTCGAGACTGAAGCTTTCTTT | TRBJ1-1 | once | . | TRBV4-1
CASSYSSFRGNTEAFF | TGTGCCAGCAGTTACTCGAGTTTCAGGGGAAACACTGAAGCTTTCTTT | TRBJ1-1 | once | . | TRBV6-5
CASSLRYEQYF | TGTGCCAGCAGCTTACGCTACGAGCAGTACTTC | TRBJ2-7 | once | . | TRBV7-2
CASSLSYGYTF | TGTGCCAGCAGTCTATCTTATGGCTACACCTTC | TRBJ1-2 | . | . | TRBV2
CASSIPRPTGTYGYTF | TGTGCCAGTAGTATACCCCGACCCACAGGTACCTATGGCTACACCTTC | TRBJ1-2 | few | . | TRBV19